A single sample gave rise to the 9 T cell receptor beta chains below, sequenced in a study of cytomegalovirus exposure and HLA in healthy donors. PCR primers comprised 60 Vbeta and 13 Jbeta primers. Sequencing was performed with immunoSEQ multiplex PCR; in TCRdb, only in-frame clones are kept and a portion is missing. The sample records about 160,000 clones, around four fifths being singletons. Specimen: PBMCs. These receptors originate from a man aged 25-45 years in good health and CMV-seronegative.

This chain uses TRBV5-1 with TRBJ2-2, with TRBD2 as a possible D gene (6 bases). This CDR3 spans 16 amino acids. Per the germline V gene, CDR1 is SGHRS and CDR2 is YFSETQ. The V end was cut by 5 bases, the J end by 0 bases, with 14 bases between. CDR3 loop: CASRSGVGSNTGELFF. CDR3 sequence (DNA): TGCGCCAGCAGGTCGGGAGTGGGGTCGAACACCGGGGAGCTGTTTTTT.

This clone was picked up a small number of times. The chain has TRBV6-5 and TRBJ2-3; possible D gene TRBD2, 5 bases. The V and J ends lost 8 bases and 1 base respectively, with 7 bases between them. There are 12 residues in the CDR3. CDR1 MNHEY and CDR2 SVGAGI come from the germline V gene. CDR3 in DNA: TGTGCCAGCTGGCGGGGCACAGATACGCAGTATTTT. As protein: CASWRGTDTQYF.

The rearrangement joins TRBV4-3 to TRBJ2-3; a possible D gene is TRBD2 (5 bases). This CDR3 is 12 amino acids long. Germline V lookup: CDR1 LGHNA, CDR2 YSLEER. Trimming removed 9 bases from V and 1 base from J, with 8 bases in between. CDR3 coding DNA: TGCGCCAGTGCGGGCGGCACAGATACGCAGTATTTT. It translates to CASAGGTDTQYF.

DNA for the CDR3: TGTGCCTGGAGTCCCAAGGGGGTACTTTCACCCCTCCACTTT. This sequence encodes CAWSPKGVLSPLHF. The chain uses TRBV30 and TRBJ1-6, with D possibly matching TRBD1 (6 bases). Between the trimmed V and J ends, which lost 2 bases and 9 bases, there was a span of 14 bases. Germline V gene data show CDR1 as GTSNPN and CDR2 as SVGIG (reference sequence). This CDR3 has 14 amino acids.

The chain carries TRBV4-3 and TRBJ2-7, with D possibly being TRBD1 (6 bases). The CDR3 length is 13 residues. Between the trimmed V and J ends, which lost 3 bases and 3 bases, there was a span of 9 bases. Germline CDR1 and CDR2: LGHNA and YSLEER. CDR3 nucleotides: TGCGCCAGCAGCCAGACAGGTTTCTACGAGCAGTACTTC. It codes for CASSQTGFYEQYF.

The chain employs TRBV28 and TRBJ2-7, with D possibly being TRBD1 (5 bases). Trimming stripped 3 bases from V and 0 bases from J, with 6 bases between. Germline loops: CDR1 MDHEN, CDR2 SYDVKM. CDR3 length: 13 residues. DNA for the CDR3: TGTGCCAGCAGTTTTCAGGGCTCCTACGAGCAGTACTTC. Amino acid sequence: CASSFQGSYEQYF. Variable domain in full (rest from reference TRBV28 and TRBJ2-7): DVKVTQSSRYLVKRTGEKVFLECVQDMDHENMFWYRQDPGLGLRLIYFSYDVKMKEKGDIPEGYSVSREKKERFSLILESASTNQTSMYLCASSFQGSYEQYFGPGTRLTVT.

This clone has just a few counts. The V gene is TRBV7-6, the J gene TRBJ2-1, with TRBD2 as a possible D gene (5 bases). The germline CDR1 and CDR2 sequences are SGHVS and FNYEAQ. The CDR3 is 15 amino acids. Trimming removed 1 base at V and 6 bases at J, with 13 bases between. The CDR3 coding sequence is TGTGCCAGCAGCTTAGGGGTTCGCGGGCTCAATGAGCAGTTCTTC. Translating gives CASSLGVRGLNEQFF.

The V and J genes are TRBV29-1 and TRBJ1-5, with D uncertain. V gave up 4 bases and J gave up 1 base, with 14 bases separating them. Germline CDR1 is SQVTM and CDR2 is ANQGSEA. This CDR3 contains 15 residues. This CDR3 is CSVGPDTASNQPQHF. The CDR3 DNA is TGCAGCGTTGGCCCCGACACAGCAAGCAATCAGCCCCAGCATTTT.

This chain links TRBV28 with TRBJ1-2, with 11 bases matching TRBD1. Germline V CDR1 and CDR2: MDHEN, SYDVKM. With V trimmed by 1 base and J by 8 bases, 3 bases remained unmatched. The CDR3 consists of 14 residues. CDR3 region: CASSLSDRGRGYTF. CDR3 bases: TGTGCCAGCAGTTTATCGGACAGGGGGCGAGGCTACACCTTC.